This T cell receptor (beta chain) was identified during a study of blood T cell repertoires in COVID-19. Study-wide context: Samples representing acute and convalescent COVID-19 were sourced from the United States, Italy and Spain. The analysed material was cDNA or gDNA that came from T cells, B-cell-depleted T cells, or PBMCs.

The CDR3 is 15 residues long. V shed 5 bases and J 2 bases; nucleotides not matched to a gene: 6. Per germline, CDR1 SGHRS and CDR2 YFSETQ. Authors' analysis steps: Nucleated cell counts were estimated from reference gene primer amplification. TCRdb's copy holds only in-frame clones and misses some; the assay was immunoSEQ multiplex PCR. The DNA gave D and trimming, while V, J and clone size come from that table. The sample includes 65,000 to 90,000 clones, roughly 86% of them seen just once. The sequence was obtained from a man aged 55 to 69 with acute or convalescent COVID-19. The sample consisted of peripheral blood. The chain uses TRBV5-1 and TRBJ2-7; TRBD2 matches at 11 bases. The CDR3 bases are TGCGCCAGCAGAGCCGGGACTAGCGGAGCCTACGAGCAGTACTTC. Its translation: CASRAGTSGAYEQYF. Full variable domain (missing parts from reference TRBV5-1 and TRBJ2-7): KAGVTQTPRYLIKTRGQQVTLSCSPISGHRSVSWYQQTPGQGLQFLFEYFSETQRNKGNFPGRFSGRQFSNSRSEMNVSTLELGDSALYLCASRAGTSGAYEQYFGPGTRLTVT.